This T cell receptor beta chain was identified during a study of regulatory T cells in long-lasting Graves disease. Study background: To qualify as persistent, Graves' disease required over 5 years of antithyroid drugs with positive TSH receptor antibodies. Broader study findings: Having few samples may have compromised the accuracy. Patients with persistent disease shared some 2,900 public clonotypes, outpacing the approximately 920 shared by new patients.

The authors built TCR beta libraries using iRepertoire HTBI primers and Arm-PCR of CDR3 regions. TCRdb reprocessed the multiplex PCR reads via MiXCR and lists one record per CDR3 protein. The data show 600,000 to 800,000 distinct CDR3 sequences, with about 32% seen just once and around 42% held by the top ten. This clonotype has a handful of counts. Its antigen is as yet unknown. The CDR3 consists of 13 residues. From germline, CDR1 is MNHEY and CDR2 SMNVEV (reference sequence). The ends were cut back, 6 bases at V and 4 bases at J, with 13 bases in the middle. Specified time point: persistent/refractory GD, antithyroid drugs over 5 years with positive TRAb. The TCR library used RNA extracted from PBMCs.

The sequence was obtained from a female donor with Graves disease. V gene TRBV27 combines with J gene TRBJ2-7, with D maybe TRBD1 (6 bases). The input for sequencing was peripheral blood mononuclear cells (PBMCs), taken when the disease was refractory, from a patient treated with antithyroid drugs. For the CDR3, the DNA is TGTGCCAGCAGCGCGACAGGCCTTTACGAGCAGTACTTC. Encoded protein: CASSATGLYEQYF.